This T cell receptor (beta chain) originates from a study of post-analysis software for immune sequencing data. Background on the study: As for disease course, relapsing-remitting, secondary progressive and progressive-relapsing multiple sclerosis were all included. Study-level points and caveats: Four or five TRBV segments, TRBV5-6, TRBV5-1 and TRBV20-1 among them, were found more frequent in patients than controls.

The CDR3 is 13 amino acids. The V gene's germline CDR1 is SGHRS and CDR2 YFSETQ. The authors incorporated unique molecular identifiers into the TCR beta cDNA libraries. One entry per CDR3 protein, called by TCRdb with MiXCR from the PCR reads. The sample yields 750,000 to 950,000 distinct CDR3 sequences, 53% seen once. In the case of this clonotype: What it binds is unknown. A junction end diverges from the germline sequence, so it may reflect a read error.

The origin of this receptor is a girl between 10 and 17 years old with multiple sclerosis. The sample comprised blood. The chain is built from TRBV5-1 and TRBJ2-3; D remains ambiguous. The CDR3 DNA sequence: TGCGCCAACAGCTTGGAGAGGACAGATACGCAGTATTTT. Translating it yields CANSLERTDTQYF.